This TCR beta chain was identified in a study of breast tumors, draining lymph nodes, adjacent tissues. TCRdb ran MiXCR on the multiplex PCR reads and lists one entry per CDR3 protein. The data hold some 150,000 distinct CDR3 sequences, with approximately 20% observed a single time. This clonotype was counted many times. Samples came from axillary lymph nodes draining the breast cancer. CDR1 and CDR2 from the germline V gene are SGHTA and FQGNSA. Trimming removed 5 bases at V and 2 bases at J, with 6 bases between. This CDR3 has 13 residues. This TCR was recovered from a female donor with breast cancer. Some clones in this sample may be carry-over from other donors' samples. The V gene is TRBV7-2, the J gene TRBJ2-2; D remains unclear. The sample comprised axillary lymph node tissue. The CDR3, as DNA: TGTGCCAGCAGCCCCTCTAACACCGGGGAGCTGTTTTTT. Its translation: CASSPSNTGELFF. The variable domain in full, completed from reference TRBV7-2 and TRBJ2-2, reads GAGVSQSPSNKVTEKGKDVELRCDPISGHTALYWYRQSLGQGLEFLIYFQGNSAPDKSGLPSDRFSAERTGGSVSTLTIQRTQQEDSAVYLCASSPSNTGELFFGEGSRLTVL.